A selection of T cell receptor beta chains follows, all from one sample in a study of OX40 agonist ivuxolimab in advanced cancers. Assay: immunoSEQ multiplex PCR; the TCRdb copy retains only in-frame clones and omits some. The sample holds tens of thousands of clones; just under 90% are singletons and the top ten take roughly 0.5%. The sample in question was CD4+ or CD8+ T cells sorted from blood, obtained in a trial of the OX40 agonist ivuxolimab. The receptors derive from an adult with an advanced solid tumor such as melanoma, head and neck, liver or kidney cancer. The CDR3 runs from the conserved cysteine through the conserved F or W. Fields, in order: J gene, clone size, V gene, D gene, CDR3 protein, CDR3 DNA. D genes are given only for firm matches. Only some rows state a clone size, as once, few, many or a class for expanded clones.

j_gene: TRBJ2-2
abundance: .
v_gene: TRBV5-5
d_gene: TRBD1
CDR3aa: CASSLGTGGTGELFF
CDR3nt: TGTGCCAGCAGCTTGGGGACAGGGGGCACCGGGGAGCTGTTTTTT

j_gene: TRBJ2-3
abundance: .
v_gene: TRBV5-1
d_gene: TRBD1
CDR3aa: CASSTPQGGTDTQYF
CDR3nt: TGCGCCAGCAGCACCCCCCAGGGGGGCACAGATACGCAGTATTTT

j_gene: TRBJ2-1
abundance: .
v_gene: TRBV11-3
d_gene: .
CDR3aa: CASSPNPYGSVFF
CDR3nt: TGTGCCAGCAGCCCAAACCCTTACGGGAGCGTGTTCTTC

j_gene: TRBJ2-7
abundance: .
v_gene: TRBV6-5
d_gene: .
CDR3aa: CASSYAYEQYF
CDR3nt: TGTGCCAGCAGCTATGCCTACGAGCAGTACTTC

j_gene: TRBJ1-5
abundance: .
v_gene: TRBV30
d_gene: TRBD1
CDR3aa: CAWSGGKTGGQPQHF
CDR3nt: TGTGCCTGGAGTGGGGGAAAGACAGGGGGTCAGCCCCAGCATTTT

j_gene: TRBJ2-7
abundance: .
v_gene: TRBV7-9
d_gene: TRBD1
CDR3aa: CASSWGTGAYEQYF
CDR3nt: TGTGCCAGCAGCTGGGGGACAGGGGCCTACGAGCAGTACTTC

j_gene: TRBJ1-5
abundance: .
v_gene: TRBV4-1
d_gene: .
CDR3aa: CASSREKTTQGRDIYSNQPQHF
CDR3nt: TGCGCCAGCAGCCGCGAGAAAACAACTCAGGGACGGGATATATATAGCAATCAGCCCCAGCATTTT

j_gene: TRBJ2-7
abundance: .
v_gene: TRBV28
d_gene: .
CDR3aa: CASSELSSSYEQYF
CDR3nt: TGTGCCAGCAGTGAGTTAAGTTCGTCCTACGAGCAGTACTTC

j_gene: TRBJ2-7
abundance: .
v_gene: TRBV15
d_gene: .
CDR3aa: CATSRDPTGEQYF
CDR3nt: TGTGCCACCAGCAGAGATCCGACAGGAGAGCAGTACTTC

j_gene: TRBJ1-2
abundance: .
v_gene: TRBV30
d_gene: TRBD1
CDR3aa: CAWSVGQGNGYTF
CDR3nt: TGTGCCTGGAGTGTAGGACAGGGAAACGGCTACACCTTC

j_gene: TRBJ2-7
abundance: .
v_gene: TRBV21-1
d_gene: .
CDR3aa: CASSQTGGGRKYYEQYF
CDR3nt: TGTGCCAGCAGCCAAACGGGAGGCGGGAGAAAATATTACGAGCAGTACTTC

j_gene: TRBJ1-3
abundance: few
v_gene: TRBV11-3
d_gene: .
CDR3aa: CASRYSQGLGSSGNTIYF
CDR3nt: TGTGCCAGCAGATATTCGCAGGGCCTTGGGAGCTCTGGAAACACCATATATTTT

j_gene: TRBJ2-1
abundance: .
v_gene: TRBV4-1
d_gene: TRBD2
CDR3aa: CASSRHAEAGGYNEQFF
CDR3nt: TGCGCCAGCAGCCGACATGCGGAGGCGGGAGGCTACAATGAGCAGTTCTTC

j_gene: TRBJ2-1
abundance: .
v_gene: TRBV10-1
d_gene: .
CDR3aa: CASRNMPGQYRMNEQFF
CDR3nt: TGCGCCAGCAGGAACATGCCGGGACAATACAGGATGAATGAGCAGTTCTTC

j_gene: TRBJ2-5
abundance: once
v_gene: TRBV5-6
d_gene: .
CDR3aa: CASFRGQGPQETQYF
CDR3nt: TGTGCCAGCTTCAGAGGGCAGGGACCTCAAGAGACCCAGTACTTC

j_gene: TRBJ2-1
abundance: .
v_gene: TRBV4-2
d_gene: .
CDR3aa: CASSQVGSGAYNEQFF
CDR3nt: TGTGCCAGCAGCCAAGTGGGTAGCGGCGCCTACAATGAGCAGTTCTTC

j_gene: TRBJ1-1
abundance: .
v_gene: TRBV19
d_gene: TRBD1
CDR3aa: CASSLRQGSNAEAFF
CDR3nt: TGTGCCAGTAGCCTGAGACAGGGAAGTAATGCTGAAGCTTTCTTT

j_gene: TRBJ2-1
abundance: .
v_gene: TRBV9
d_gene: .
CDR3aa: CASSVASGPAYNEQFF
CDR3nt: TGTGCCAGCAGCGTAGCGTCAGGTCCCGCCTACAATGAGCAGTTCTTC

j_gene: TRBJ2-7
abundance: .
v_gene: TRBV21-1
d_gene: .
CDR3aa: CASSKDRGSFEQYF
CDR3nt: TGTGCCAGCAGCAAGGACAGGGGGTCGTTCGAGCAGTACTTC

j_gene: TRBJ2-7
abundance: .
v_gene: TRBV5-1
d_gene: TRBD1
CDR3aa: CASSSDRLYEQYF
CDR3nt: TGCGCCAGCAGCTCGGACAGGCTCTACGAGCAGTACTTC

j_gene: TRBJ1-2
abundance: few
v_gene: TRBV29-1
d_gene: .
CDR3aa: CSVETAGQLYGYTF
CDR3nt: TGCAGCGTTGAAACTGCTGGACAGCTCTATGGCTACACCTTC

j_gene: TRBJ2-1
abundance: .
v_gene: TRBV7-9
d_gene: .
CDR3aa: CASSLRSTIGNEQFF
CDR3nt: TGTGCCAGCAGCTTAAGGTCGACCATCGGTAATGAGCAGTTCTTC

j_gene: TRBJ2-3
abundance: .
v_gene: TRBV21-1
d_gene: .
CDR3aa: CASTRAESWPDTQYF
CDR3nt: TGTGCCAGCACCCGGGCCGAGTCGTGGCCAGATACGCAGTATTTT

j_gene: TRBJ1-3
abundance: .
v_gene: TRBV30
d_gene: TRBD1
CDR3aa: CAWETGSSGNTIYF
CDR3nt: TGTGCCTGGGAGACAGGGAGCTCTGGAAACACCATATATTTT

j_gene: TRBJ2-7
abundance: .
v_gene: TRBV30
d_gene: TRBD1
CDR3aa: CAWGRDSYEQYF
CDR3nt: TGTGCCTGGGGCCGGGACAGCTACGAGCAGTACTTC

j_gene: TRBJ2-1
abundance: .
v_gene: TRBV9
d_gene: .
CDR3aa: CASSVGVGEQFF
CDR3nt: TGTGCCAGCAGCGTAGGAGTTGGTGAGCAGTTCTTC

j_gene: TRBJ2-1
abundance: .
v_gene: TRBV5-1
d_gene: .
CDR3aa: CASSLELRHDYNEQFF
CDR3nt: TGCGCCAGCAGCTTGGAACTTCGCCATGACTACAATGAGCAGTTCTTC

j_gene: TRBJ2-7
abundance: once
v_gene: TRBV6-5
d_gene: TRBD2
CDR3aa: CASRTSGIPYEQYF
CDR3nt: TGTGCCAGCAGGACTAGCGGGATACCTTACGAGCAGTACTTC

j_gene: TRBJ2-5
abundance: .
v_gene: TRBV19
d_gene: TRBD1
CDR3aa: CASSRTGQETQYF
CDR3nt: TGTGCCAGTAGCAGGACAGGCCAAGAGACCCAGTACTTC

j_gene: TRBJ2-5
abundance: .
v_gene: TRBV19
d_gene: .
CDR3aa: CASRPPGRTRQETQYF
CDR3nt: TGTGCCAGTAGGCCACCGGGAAGAACTCGACAAGAGACCCAGTACTTC

j_gene: TRBJ2-3
abundance: .
v_gene: TRBV7-2
d_gene: .
CDR3aa: CASRPSTDTQYF
CDR3nt: TGTGCCAGCAGACCCAGCACAGATACGCAGTATTTT

j_gene: TRBJ2-7
abundance: .
v_gene: TRBV6-5
d_gene: TRBD2
CDR3aa: CASRIEAGYSYEQYF
CDR3nt: TGTGCCAGCAGAATCGAAGCGGGATACTCCTACGAGCAGTACTTC

j_gene: TRBJ2-2
abundance: .
v_gene: TRBV5-4
d_gene: .
CDR3aa: CASSRWGSGTGELFF
CDR3nt: TGTGCCAGCAGCCGATGGGGTTCGGGCACCGGGGAGCTGTTTTTT

j_gene: TRBJ2-1
abundance: .
v_gene: TRBV19
d_gene: TRBD1
CDR3aa: CASSAGTGRNNEQFF
CDR3nt: TGTGCCAGTAGTGCCGGGACAGGTAGAAACAATGAGCAGTTCTTC

j_gene: TRBJ2-5
abundance: .
v_gene: TRBV6-5
d_gene: TRBD2
CDR3aa: CASSYSAGGPETQYF
CDR3nt: TGTGCCAGCAGTTACTCAGCGGGAGGGCCAGAGACCCAGTACTTC

j_gene: TRBJ2-7
abundance: .
v_gene: TRBV10-1
d_gene: TRBD1
CDR3aa: CASSEGQGSYEQYF
CDR3nt: TGCGCCAGCAGTGAAGGACAGGGCTCCTACGAGCAGTACTTC

j_gene: TRBJ1-5
abundance: .
v_gene: TRBV7-9
d_gene: .
CDR3aa: CASSLGAVGLSNQPQHF
CDR3nt: TGTGCCAGCAGCTTAGGGGCGGTAGGGCTTAGCAATCAGCCCCAGCATTTT

j_gene: TRBJ2-5
abundance: once
v_gene: TRBV2
d_gene: .
CDR3aa: CASSEGTQYF
CDR3nt: TGTGCCAGCAGTGAAGGGACCCAGTACTTC